This T cell receptor (beta chain) was recovered during a study of cytomegalovirus exposure and HLA in healthy donors. Study-wide context: According to later analysis, the same platform produced the 110 or so validation and over 600 first-cohort repertoires. Study-level findings and limits: The listing of 150 to 200 TCR beta chains classed them as cytomegalovirus-associated. Cytomegalovirus status, reportedly, was diagnosed with high specificity and sensitivity by the classifier.

The method was immunoSEQ multiplex PCR; TCRdb's version includes in-frame clones alone and lacks a portion of them. This repertoire shows 150,000 to 200,000 clones, roughly 88% found once; its top ten account for approximately 1.5%. V was pared by 1 base and J by 1 base, with 5 bases of the junction left unmatched. The CDR3 is 16 amino acids. Germline V lookup: CDR1 PRHDT, CDR2 FYEKMQ (reference sequence). Of note for this clone: Its antigen is currently unknown.

The specimen was PBMCs. The clonotype originates from a woman younger than 35 in good health and CMV-seronegative. The rearrangement links TRBV13 to TRBJ2-3; 7 bases are a match to TRBD2. The CDR3 DNA is TGTGCCAGCAGCTTAGTAGCGGGCAGGGGCACAGATACGCAGTATTTT. The encoded protein is CASSLVAGRGTDTQYF.